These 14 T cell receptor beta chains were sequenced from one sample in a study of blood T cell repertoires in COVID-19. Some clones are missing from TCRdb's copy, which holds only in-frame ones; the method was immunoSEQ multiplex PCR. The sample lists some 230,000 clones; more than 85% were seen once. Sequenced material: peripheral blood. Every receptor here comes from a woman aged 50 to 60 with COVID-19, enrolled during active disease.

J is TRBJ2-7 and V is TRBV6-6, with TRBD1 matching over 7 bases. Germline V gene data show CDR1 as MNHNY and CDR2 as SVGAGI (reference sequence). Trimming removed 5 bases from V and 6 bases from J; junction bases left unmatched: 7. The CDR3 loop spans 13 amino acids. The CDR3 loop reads CASSMTGLGEQYF. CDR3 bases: TGTGCCAGCAGTATGACAGGGTTGGGCGAGCAGTACTTC.

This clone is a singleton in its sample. The CDR3 region is CSVSRGTGATEAFF. The CDR3 DNA reads as TGCAGCGTGTCGAGAGGGACAGGGGCCACTGAAGCTTTCTTT. J is TRBJ1-1 and V is TRBV29-1, with 10 bases lining up with TRBD1. The trim removed 6 bases at V and 4 bases at J, leaving 8 bases unmatched. CDR3 length equals 14 residues. Germline lookup yields CDR1 SQVTM and CDR2 ANQGSEA.

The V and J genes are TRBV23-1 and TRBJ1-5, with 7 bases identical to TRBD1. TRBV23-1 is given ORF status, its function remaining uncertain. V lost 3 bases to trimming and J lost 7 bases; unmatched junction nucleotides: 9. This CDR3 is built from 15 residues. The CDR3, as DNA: TGCGCCAGCAGTCATCCAGGGGGGCTGTGGCAGCCCCAGCATTTT. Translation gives CASSHPGGLWQPQHF.

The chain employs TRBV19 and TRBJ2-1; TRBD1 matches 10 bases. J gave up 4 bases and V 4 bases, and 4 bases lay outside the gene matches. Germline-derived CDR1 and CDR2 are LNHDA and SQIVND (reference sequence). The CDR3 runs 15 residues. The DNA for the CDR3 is TGTGCCAGTAGTAAAAGACAGGGGGCTTACAATGAGCAGTTCTTC. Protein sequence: CASSKRQGAYNEQFF.

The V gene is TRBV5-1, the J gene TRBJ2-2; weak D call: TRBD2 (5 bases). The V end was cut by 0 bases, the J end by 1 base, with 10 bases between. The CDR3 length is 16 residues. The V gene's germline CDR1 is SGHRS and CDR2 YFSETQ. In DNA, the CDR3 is TGCGCCAGCAGCTTGGTTGCAGGACTGAACACCGGGGAGCTGTTTTTT. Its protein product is CASSLVAGLNTGELFF.

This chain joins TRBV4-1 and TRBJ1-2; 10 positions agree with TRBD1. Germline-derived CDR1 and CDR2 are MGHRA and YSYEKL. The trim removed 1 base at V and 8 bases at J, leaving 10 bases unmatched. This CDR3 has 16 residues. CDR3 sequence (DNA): TGCGCCAGCAGCCAAGTGACGACAGGGGGCGCGGAAGGCTACACCTTC. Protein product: CASSQVTTGGAEGYTF.

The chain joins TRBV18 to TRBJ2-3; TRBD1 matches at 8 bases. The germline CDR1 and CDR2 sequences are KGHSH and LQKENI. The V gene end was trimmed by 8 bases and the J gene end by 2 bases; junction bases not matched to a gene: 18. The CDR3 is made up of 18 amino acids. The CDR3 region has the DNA TGTGCCAGCCGAGACAGGGGAACCTTACCTATATCCACAGATACGCAGTATTTT. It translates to CASRDRGTLPISTDTQYF.

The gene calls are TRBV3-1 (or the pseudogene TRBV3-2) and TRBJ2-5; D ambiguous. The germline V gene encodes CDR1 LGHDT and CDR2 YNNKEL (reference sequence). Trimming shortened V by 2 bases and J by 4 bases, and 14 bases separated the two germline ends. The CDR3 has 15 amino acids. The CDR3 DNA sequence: TGTGCCAGCAGCCAAAAGCGTGAGTTTGGAGAGACCCAGTACTTC. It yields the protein CASSQKREFGETQYF.

CDR3 residues: CASGGTGAVNEQFF. The CDR3, as DNA: TGTGCCAGTGGTGGGACAGGGGCGGTCAATGAGCAGTTCTTC. The chain couples TRBV19 to TRBJ2-1, with TRBD1 matching 10 bases. Losses at the gene ends were 8 bases for V and 6 bases for J; bases not matched to a gene: 7. The germline gives CDR1 LNHDA, CDR2 SQIVND (reference sequence). The CDR3 loop spans 14 amino acids. The variable domain in full, with the rest retrieved from reference TRBV19 and TRBJ2-1, is DGGITQSPKYLFRKEGQNVTLSCEQNLNHDAMYWYRQDPGQGLRLIYYSQIVNDFQKGDIAEGYSVSREKKESFPLTVTSAQKNPTAFYLCASGGTGAVNEQFFGPGTRLTVL.

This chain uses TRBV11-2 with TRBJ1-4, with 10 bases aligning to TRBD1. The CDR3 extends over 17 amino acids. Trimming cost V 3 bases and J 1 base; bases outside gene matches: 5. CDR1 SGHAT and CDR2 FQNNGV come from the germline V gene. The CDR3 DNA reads TGTGCCAGCAGCTTGGGACAGGGGATTTTAACTAATGAAAAACTGTTTTTT. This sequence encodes CASSLGQGILTNEKLFF.

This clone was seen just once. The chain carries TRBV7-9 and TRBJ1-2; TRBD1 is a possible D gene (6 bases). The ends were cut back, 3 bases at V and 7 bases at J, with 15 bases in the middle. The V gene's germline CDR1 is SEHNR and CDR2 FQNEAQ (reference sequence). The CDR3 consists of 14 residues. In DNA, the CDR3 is TGTGCCAGCAGCTTGAGACAGGTGGGTAGTGGCTACACCTTC. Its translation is CASSLRQVGSGYTF.

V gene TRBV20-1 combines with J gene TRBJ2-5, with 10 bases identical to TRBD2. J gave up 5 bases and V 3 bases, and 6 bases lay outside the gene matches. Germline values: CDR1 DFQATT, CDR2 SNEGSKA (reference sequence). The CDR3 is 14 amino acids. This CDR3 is CSASGSGGPETQYF. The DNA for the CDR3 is TGCAGTGCTAGTGGTAGCGGGGGGCCGGAGACCCAGTACTTC.

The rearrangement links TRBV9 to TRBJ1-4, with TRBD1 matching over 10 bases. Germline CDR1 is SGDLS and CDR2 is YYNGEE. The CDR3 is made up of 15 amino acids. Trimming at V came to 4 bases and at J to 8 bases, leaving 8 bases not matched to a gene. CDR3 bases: TGTGCCAGCAGCCGGATGGGACAGGGGTTAGAAAAACTGTTTTTT. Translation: CASSRMGQGLEKLFF.

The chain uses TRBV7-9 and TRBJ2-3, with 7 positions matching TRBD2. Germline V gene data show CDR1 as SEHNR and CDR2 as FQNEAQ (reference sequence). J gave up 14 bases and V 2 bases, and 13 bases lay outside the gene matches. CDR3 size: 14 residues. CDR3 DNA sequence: TGTGCCAGCAGCTTAATGGAAGCGGGGTCTAGTGTGTATTTT. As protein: CASSLMEAGSSVYF.